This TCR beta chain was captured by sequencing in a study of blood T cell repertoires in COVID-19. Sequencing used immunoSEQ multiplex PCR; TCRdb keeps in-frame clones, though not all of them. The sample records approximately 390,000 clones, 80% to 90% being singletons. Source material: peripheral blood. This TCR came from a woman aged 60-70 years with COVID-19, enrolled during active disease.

This chain's CDR3 is CASSLGFGSTQPQHF. CDR3 sequence (DNA): TGTGCCAGCAGCTTGGGGTTCGGGTCTACTCAGCCCCAGCATTTT. J is TRBJ1-5 and V is TRBV5-8; D remains ambiguous. Trimming left V 0 bases short and J 6 bases short, with 13 bases between. The germline gives CDR1 SGHTS, CDR2 YDEGEE. The CDR3 sequence is 15 residues long.